This T cell receptor (beta chain) stems from a study of T cells in Graves' hyperthyroidism and ophthalmopathy. Study-wide findings and caveats: Among clonotypes expanded in thyroid above 0.001, most were also found in blood. Ophthalmopathy was distinguished from stable hyperthyroidism by 13 V-J signatures.

This clonotype was recorded at least ten times. What it binds is unknown. What was amplified from RNA transcripts were TCR beta CDR3 regions. During a first-round RT-PCR of the TCR CDR3, the HTBI primer set was used. TCRdb reprocessed the multiplex PCR reads with MiXCR, giving one entry per CDR3 protein. Of some 560,000 distinct CDR3 sequences in the sample, approximately 14% were seen once. The V gene end was trimmed by 5 bases and the J gene end by 10 bases; junction bases not matched to a gene: 8. The CDR3 covers 14 residues. CDR1 is DFQATT and CDR2 is SNEGSKA in the germline V gene (reference sequence).

The source of this sequence is a woman aged 40-49 years with Graves' hyperthyroidism. Material for sequencing was blood. The chain couples TRBV20-1 to TRBJ2-1; 13 positions match TRBD2. The CDR3 DNA reads TGCAGTGCTTCCGGGACTAGCGGGACCCTGGAGCAGTTCTTC. Amino acid sequence: CSASGTSGTLEQFF.